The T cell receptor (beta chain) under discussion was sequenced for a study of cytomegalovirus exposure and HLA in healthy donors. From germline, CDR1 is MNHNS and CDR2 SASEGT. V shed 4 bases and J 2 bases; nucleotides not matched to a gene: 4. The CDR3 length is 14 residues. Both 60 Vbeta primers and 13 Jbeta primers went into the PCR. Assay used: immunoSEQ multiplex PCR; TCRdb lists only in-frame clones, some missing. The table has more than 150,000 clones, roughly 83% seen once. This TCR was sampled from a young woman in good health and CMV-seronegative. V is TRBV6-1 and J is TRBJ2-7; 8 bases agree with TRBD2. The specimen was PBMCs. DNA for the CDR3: TGTGCCAGCAGTGCCGGGAGGGTGGCCTACGAGCAGTACTTC. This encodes CASSAGRVAYEQYF.